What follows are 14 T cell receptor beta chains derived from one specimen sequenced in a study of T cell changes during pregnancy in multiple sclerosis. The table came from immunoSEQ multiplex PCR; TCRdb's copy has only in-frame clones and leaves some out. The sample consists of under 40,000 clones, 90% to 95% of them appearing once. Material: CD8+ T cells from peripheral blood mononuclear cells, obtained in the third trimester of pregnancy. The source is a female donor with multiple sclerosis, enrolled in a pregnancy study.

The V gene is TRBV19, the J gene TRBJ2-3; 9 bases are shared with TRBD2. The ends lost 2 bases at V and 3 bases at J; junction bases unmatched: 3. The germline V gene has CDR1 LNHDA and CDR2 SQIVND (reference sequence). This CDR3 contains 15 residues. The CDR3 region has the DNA TGTGCCAGTAGTATATTAGCGGGGGAGACAGATACGCAGTATTTT. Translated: CASSILAGETDTQYF. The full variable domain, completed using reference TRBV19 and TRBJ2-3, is DGGITQSPKYLFRKEGQNVTLSCEQNLNHDAMYWYRQDPGQGLRLIYYSQIVNDFQKGDIAEGYSVSREKKESFPLTVTSAQKNPTAFYLCASSILAGETDTQYFGPGTRLTVL.

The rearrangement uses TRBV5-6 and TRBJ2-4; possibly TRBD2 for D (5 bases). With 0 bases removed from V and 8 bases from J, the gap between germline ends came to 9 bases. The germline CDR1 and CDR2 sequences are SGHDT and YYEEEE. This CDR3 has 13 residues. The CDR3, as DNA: TGTGCCAGCAGCTTGGGGAGGAGGTACATTCAGTACTTC. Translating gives CASSLGRRYIQYF.

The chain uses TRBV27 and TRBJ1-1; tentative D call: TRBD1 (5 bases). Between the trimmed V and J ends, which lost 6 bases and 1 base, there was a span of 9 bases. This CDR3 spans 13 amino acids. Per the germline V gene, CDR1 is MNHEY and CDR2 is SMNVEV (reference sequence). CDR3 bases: TGTGCCAGCAGCTCCCAGGGGAACACTGAAGCTTTCTTT. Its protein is CASSSQGNTEAFF.

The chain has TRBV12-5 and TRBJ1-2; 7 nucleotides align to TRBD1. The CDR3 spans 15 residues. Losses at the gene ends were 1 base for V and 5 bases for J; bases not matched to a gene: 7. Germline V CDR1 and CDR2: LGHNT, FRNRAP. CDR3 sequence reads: CASGLDPGDRYGYTF. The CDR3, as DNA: TGTGCTAGTGGTTTGGACCCCGGGGACAGATATGGCTACACCTTC.

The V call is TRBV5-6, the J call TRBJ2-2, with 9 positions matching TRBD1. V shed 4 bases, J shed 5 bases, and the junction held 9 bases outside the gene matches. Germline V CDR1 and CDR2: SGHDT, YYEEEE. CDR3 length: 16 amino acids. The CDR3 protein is CASSLDRGSLTGELFF. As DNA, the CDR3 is TGTGCCAGCAGCCTGGACAGGGGAAGTCTAACCGGGGAGCTGTTTTTT.

The CDR3, as DNA: TGTGCCAGCAGCGTAGAGGGCGGGGGTATAAGTGGAAACACCATATATTTT. Protein product: CASSVEGGGISGNTIYF. This chain joins TRBV9 and TRBJ1-3; TRBD1 is a possible D gene (5 bases). The ends were cut back, 0 bases at V and 3 bases at J, with 16 bases in the middle. Germline loops: CDR1 SGDLS, CDR2 YYNGEE. The CDR3 has 17 amino acids.

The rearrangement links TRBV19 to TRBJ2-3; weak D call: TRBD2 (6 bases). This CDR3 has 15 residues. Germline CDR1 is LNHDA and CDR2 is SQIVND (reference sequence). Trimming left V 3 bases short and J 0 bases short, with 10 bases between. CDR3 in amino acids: CASSMTGVSTDTQYF. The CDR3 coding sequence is TGTGCCAGTAGTATGACGGGGGTGAGCACAGATACGCAGTATTTT.

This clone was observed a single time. The CDR3 DNA is TGTGCCAGCAGCCAATTGACAGGGAGCACAGATACGCAGTATTTT. Translating gives CASSQLTGSTDTQYF. The chain combines TRBV7-9 with TRBJ2-3, with 7 bases fitting TRBD1. Germline V gives CDR1 SEHNR, CDR2 FQNEAQ (reference sequence). V dropped 5 bases and J dropped 0; count of bases not matched to a gene: 5. This CDR3 spans 15 amino acids. Full variable domain (outside the CDR3, taken from reference TRBV7-9 and TRBJ2-3): DTGVSQNPRHKITKRGQNVTFRCDPISEHNRLYWYRQTLGQGPEFLTYFQNEAQLEKSRLLSDRFSAERPKGSFSTLEIQRTEQGDSAMYLCASSQLTGSTDTQYFGPGTRLTVL.

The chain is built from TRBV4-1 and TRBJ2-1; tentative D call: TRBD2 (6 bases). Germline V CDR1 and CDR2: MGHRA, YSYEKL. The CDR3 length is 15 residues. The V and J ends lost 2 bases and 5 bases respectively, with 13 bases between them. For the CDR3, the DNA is TGCGCCAGCAGCCAACCGGGGGAAGTGGACAATGAGCAGTTCTTC. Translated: CASSQPGEVDNEQFF.

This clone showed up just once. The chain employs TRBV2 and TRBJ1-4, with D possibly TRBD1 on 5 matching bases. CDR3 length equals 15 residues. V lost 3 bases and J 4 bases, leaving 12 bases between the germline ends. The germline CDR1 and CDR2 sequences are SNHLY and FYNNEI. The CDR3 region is CASSDRWQGNEKLFF. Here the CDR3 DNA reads TGTGCCAGCAGTGATAGGTGGCAGGGTAATGAAAAACTGTTTTTT.

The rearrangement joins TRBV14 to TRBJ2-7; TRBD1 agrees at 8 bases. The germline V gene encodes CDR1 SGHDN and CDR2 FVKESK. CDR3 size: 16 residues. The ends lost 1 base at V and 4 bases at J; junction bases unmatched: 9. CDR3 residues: CASSQVGHRGLYEQYF. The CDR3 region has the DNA TGTGCCAGCAGCCAAGTGGGGCACAGGGGGTTATACGAGCAGTACTTC.

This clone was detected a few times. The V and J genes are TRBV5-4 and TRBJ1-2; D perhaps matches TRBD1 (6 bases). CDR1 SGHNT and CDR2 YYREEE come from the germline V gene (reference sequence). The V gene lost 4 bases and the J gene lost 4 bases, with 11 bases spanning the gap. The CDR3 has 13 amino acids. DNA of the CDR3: TGTGCCAGCAGCGGACGGGACACCTATGGCTACACCTTC. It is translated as CASSGRDTYGYTF.

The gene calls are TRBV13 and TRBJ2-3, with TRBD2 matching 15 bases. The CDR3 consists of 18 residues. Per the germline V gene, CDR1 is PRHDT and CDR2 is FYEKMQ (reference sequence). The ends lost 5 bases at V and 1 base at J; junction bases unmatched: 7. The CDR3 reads CASSLDGLAGGRTDTQYF. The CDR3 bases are TGTGCCAGCAGCCTAGATGGACTAGCGGGGGGGCGCACAGATACGCAGTATTTT. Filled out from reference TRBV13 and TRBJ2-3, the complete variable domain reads AAGVIQSPRHLIKEKRETATLKCYPIPRHDTVYWYQQGPGQDPQFLISFYEKMQSDKGSIPDRFSAQQFSDYHSELNMSSLELGDSALYFCASSLDGLAGGRTDTQYFGPGTRLTVL.

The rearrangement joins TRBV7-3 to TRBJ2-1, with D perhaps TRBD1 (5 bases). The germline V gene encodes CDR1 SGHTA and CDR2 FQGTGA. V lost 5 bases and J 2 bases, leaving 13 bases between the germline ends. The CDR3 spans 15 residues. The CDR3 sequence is CASSPTLGAYNEQFF. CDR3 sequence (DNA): TGTGCCAGCAGCCCCACCTTAGGGGCCTACAATGAGCAGTTCTTC.